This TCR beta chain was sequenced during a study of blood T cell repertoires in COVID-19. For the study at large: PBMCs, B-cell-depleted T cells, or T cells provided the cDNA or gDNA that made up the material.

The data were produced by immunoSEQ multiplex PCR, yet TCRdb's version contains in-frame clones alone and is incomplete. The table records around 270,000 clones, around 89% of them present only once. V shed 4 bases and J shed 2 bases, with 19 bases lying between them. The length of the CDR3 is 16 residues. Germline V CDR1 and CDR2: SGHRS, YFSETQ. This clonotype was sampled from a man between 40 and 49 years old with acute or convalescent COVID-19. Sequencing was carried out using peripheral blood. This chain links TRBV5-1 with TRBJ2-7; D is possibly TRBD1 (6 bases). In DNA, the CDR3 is TGCGCCAGCAGCCGTAACCCAACAGGGACCACCTACGAGCAGTACTTC. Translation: CASSRNPTGTTYEQYF.